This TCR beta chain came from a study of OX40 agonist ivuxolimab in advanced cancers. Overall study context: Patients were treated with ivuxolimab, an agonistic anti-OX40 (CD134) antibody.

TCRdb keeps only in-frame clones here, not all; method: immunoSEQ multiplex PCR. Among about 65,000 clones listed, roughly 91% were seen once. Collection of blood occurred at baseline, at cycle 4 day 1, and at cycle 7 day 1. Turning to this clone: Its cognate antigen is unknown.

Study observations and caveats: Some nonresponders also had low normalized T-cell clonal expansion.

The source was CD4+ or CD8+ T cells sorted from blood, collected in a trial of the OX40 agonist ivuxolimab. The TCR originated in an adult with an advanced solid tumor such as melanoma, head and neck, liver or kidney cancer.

The CDR3 DNA reads as TGCAGCGTTGGAGGGTGGGAAGGCTACACCTTC. Protein sequence: CSVGGWEGYTF. The chain combines TRBV29-1 with TRBJ1-2, with D uncertain. Deletions cut 4 bases from V and 8 bases from J, with 11 bases between. CDR1 is SQVTM, CDR2 ANQGSEA, per germline. CDR3 size: 11 residues.